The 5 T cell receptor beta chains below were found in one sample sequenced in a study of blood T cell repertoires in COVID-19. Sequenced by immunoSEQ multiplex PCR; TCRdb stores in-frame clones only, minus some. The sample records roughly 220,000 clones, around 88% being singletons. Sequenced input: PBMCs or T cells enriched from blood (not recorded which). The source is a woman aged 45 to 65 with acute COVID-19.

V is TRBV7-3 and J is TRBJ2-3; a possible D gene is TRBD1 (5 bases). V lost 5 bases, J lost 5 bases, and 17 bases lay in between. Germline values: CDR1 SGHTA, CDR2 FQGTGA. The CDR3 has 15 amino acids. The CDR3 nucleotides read TGTGCCAGCAGCCCCACCTTATTAAGGGGAGATACGCAGTATTTT. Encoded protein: CASSPTLLRGDTQYF.

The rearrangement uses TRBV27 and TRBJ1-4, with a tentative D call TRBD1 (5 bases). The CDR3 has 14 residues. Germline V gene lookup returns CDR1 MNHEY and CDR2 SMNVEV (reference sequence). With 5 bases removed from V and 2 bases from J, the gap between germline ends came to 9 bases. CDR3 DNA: TGTGCCAGCAGTGGTAGGGGCACTAATGAAAAACTGTTTTTT. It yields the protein CASSGRGTNEKLFF.

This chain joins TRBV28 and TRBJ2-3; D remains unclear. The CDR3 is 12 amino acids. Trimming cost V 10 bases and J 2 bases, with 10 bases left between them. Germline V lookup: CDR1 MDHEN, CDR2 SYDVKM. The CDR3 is CATHENTDTQYF. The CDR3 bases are TGTGCCACCCACGAGAACACAGATACGCAGTATTTT.

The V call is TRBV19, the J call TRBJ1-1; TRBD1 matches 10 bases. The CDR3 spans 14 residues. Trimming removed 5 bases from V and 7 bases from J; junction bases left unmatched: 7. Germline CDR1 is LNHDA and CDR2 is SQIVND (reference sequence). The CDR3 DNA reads TGTGCCAGTAGTGTGACAGGGGGCAGGATTGAAGCTTTCTTT. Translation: CASSVTGGRIEAFF.

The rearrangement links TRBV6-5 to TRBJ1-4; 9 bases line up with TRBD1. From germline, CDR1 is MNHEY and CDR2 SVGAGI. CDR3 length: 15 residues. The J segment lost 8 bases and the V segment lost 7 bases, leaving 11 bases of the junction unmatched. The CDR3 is CASIPGTGRKEKLFF. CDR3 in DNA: TGTGCCAGCATTCCGGGGACAGGGAGGAAGGAAAAACTGTTTTTT.